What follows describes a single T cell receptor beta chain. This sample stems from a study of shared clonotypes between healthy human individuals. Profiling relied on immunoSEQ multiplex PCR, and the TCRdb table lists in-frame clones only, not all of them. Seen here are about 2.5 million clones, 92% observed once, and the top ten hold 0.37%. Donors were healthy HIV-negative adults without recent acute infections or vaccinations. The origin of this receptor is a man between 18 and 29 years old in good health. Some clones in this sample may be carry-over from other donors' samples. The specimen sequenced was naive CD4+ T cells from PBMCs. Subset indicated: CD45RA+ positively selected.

The CDR3 is CASSQEEGRNTEAFF. For the CDR3, the DNA is TGCGCCAGCAGCCAAGAGGAGGGGCGGAACACTGAAGCTTTCTTT. This rearrangement joins TRBV4-1 to TRBJ1-1; tentatively, D is TRBD1 (5 bases). CDR3 length equals 15 residues. V lost 0 bases, J lost 1 base, and 9 bases lay in between. From germline, CDR1 is MGHRA and CDR2 YSYEKL.